This paragraph reports one T cell receptor beta chain. The antigen it recognizes is unknown. Base qualities are missing; no much larger clone stands one base away. Relative to germline, V is missing 7 bases and J is missing 6 bases, with 13 bases of the junction outside any gene match. The CDR3 contains 15 residues, cysteine and phenylalanine counted. The entry retains the CDR3 DNA only, 45 bases that are in frame from base 1. CDR1 MDHEN and CDR2 SYDVKM are derived from the germline V gene. The collaborating institutions used their own protocols to collect whole blood in K2EDTA tubes. For TCRbeta analysis, collaborator samples were shipped as frozen whole blood, as isolated PBMCs, or as DNA extracted from either sample type. This entry belongs to a study of blood T cell repertoires in COVID-19 (dated by TCRdb to about 2020). Regarding the research as a whole: Samples covering the acute and convalescent phases of COVID-19 were provided by collaborators in the United States, Italy and Spain. HLA class I and class II types, where available, came from metadata supplied by the sample provider rather than from assay-based typing. Samples were obtained from the ongoing ImmuneRACE study (first 160 participants) and from some 1,200 subjects provided by 6 global collaborators. The material from the prospective study consisted of cDNA or gDNA derived from T cells, B-cell-depleted T cells, or PBMCs. A freely available public database, intended as a resource for researchers studying the immune response to SARS-CoV-2, is where the repertoires were released. Nearly every sample came with metadata listing a de-identified subject ID, COVID-19 status, age in years and sex. Deeply sampled blood TCRbeta repertoires from subjects exposed to, actively infected with, or recovered from COVID-19 were included in the dataset. The investigation overall reported the following: How much clinical and demographic metadata was included differed by source and by participant, and the metadata was provided uncurated.

TCRbeta CDR3 regions were amplified from genomic DNA using the immunoSEQ Assay, a bias-controlled multiplex PCR. The authors processed their data as follows. The number of nucleated cells in each sample was estimated from the amplification of reference gene primers within the assay. Sequence reads were collapsed and filtered to measure the absolute abundance of every unique TCRbeta CDR3 rearrangement. Productive Simpson clonality was computed per sample as the square root of Simpson's diversity index over productive rearrangements. TCRdb retrieved this table from immuneACCESS and kept in-frame rearrangements only. Not all clones are present; in checked studies, unresolved V genes account for under half, and no reason is known for the remainder. The V and J calls and clone size are taken from that table; D and trimming were inferred from the DNA. Within this sample are over 130,000 clones, with 77% of them counted one time only. The ten largest clones represent about 8.4% of the sample.

The sequence joins TRBV28 to TRBJ1-2, and 8 bases in between align with TRBD1. The sequence was obtained from a woman in her forties or fifties with active or convalescent COVID-19. Sequencing used peripheral blood. The encoded CDR3 is CASTQGRQGFDGYTF. The DNA sequence reads TGTGCCAGCACCCAAGGGAGACAGGGGTTCGATGGCTACACCTTC.